Sequencing of this TCR beta chain was carried out in a study of T cell responses to AZD1222 COVID-19 vaccine. Generated by immunoSEQ multiplex PCR, the TCRdb table keeps only in-frame clones and is missing some. Here the sample spans 80,000 to 100,000 clones, around 90% being singletons. The germline CDR1 and CDR2 sequences are MNHEY and SVGAGI. The germline V and J ends were trimmed by 5 bases and 6 bases, with 14 bases remaining between them. The CDR3 covers 15 residues. Study observations and caveats: A mostly white British donor set with more females was recruited, and clonal diversity was possibly underestimated. Repertoire collection took place solely once the T cell response had peaked. Spike-specific TCR breadth and depth grew following two AZD1222 doses.

By sample fraction, this clone is medium-sized. The antigen is unknown. The receptor's source is an adult in good health. The chain has TRBV6-5 and TRBJ1-6; D ambiguous. Sequenced here: peripheral blood, sampled on day 0 of MenACWY control vaccination. In nucleotides, the CDR3 is TGTGCCAGCAGTCCCGGGTCCCGGAGTAATTCACCCCTCCACTTT. Translated: CASSPGSRSNSPLHF.